The clone carrying this T cell receptor (beta chain) has just a few counts. Using its own MiXCR run on the RT-PCR reads, TCRdb lists one record per CDR3 protein. The sample yields 550,000 to 750,000 distinct CDR3 sequences, 12% to 15% seen once. Sequencing was done on a sample of memory CD4+ T cells from blood. The clonotype comes from a female donor in good health, serving as a healthy control.

The CDR3 here is CASIPAPSGPSYEQYF. For the CDR3, the DNA is TGTGCCAGCATCCCGGCGCCTAGCGGGCCATCCTACGAGCAGTACTTC. The chain employs TRBV7-2 and TRBJ2-7; 8 positions match TRBD2. CDR1 SGHTA and CDR2 FQGNSA come from the germline V gene. V lost 7 bases to trimming and J lost 1 base; unmatched junction nucleotides: 12. The CDR3 spans 16 residues.